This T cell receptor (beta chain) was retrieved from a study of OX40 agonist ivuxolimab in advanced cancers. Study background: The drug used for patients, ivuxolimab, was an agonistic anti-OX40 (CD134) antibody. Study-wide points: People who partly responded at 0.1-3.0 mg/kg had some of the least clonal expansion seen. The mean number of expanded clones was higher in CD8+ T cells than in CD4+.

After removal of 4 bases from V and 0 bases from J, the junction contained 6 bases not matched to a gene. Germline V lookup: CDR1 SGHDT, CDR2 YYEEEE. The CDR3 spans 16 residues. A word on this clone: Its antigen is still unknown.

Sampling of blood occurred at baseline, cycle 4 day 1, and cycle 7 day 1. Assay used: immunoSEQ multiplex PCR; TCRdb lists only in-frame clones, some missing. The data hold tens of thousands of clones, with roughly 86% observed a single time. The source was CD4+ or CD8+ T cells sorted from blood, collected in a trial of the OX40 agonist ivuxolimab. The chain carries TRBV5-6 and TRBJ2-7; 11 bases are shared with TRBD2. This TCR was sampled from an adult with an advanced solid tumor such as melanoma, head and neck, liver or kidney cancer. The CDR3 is CASSILAGGVSYEQYF. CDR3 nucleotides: TGTGCCAGCAGCATTCTAGCGGGGGGCGTCTCCTACGAGCAGTACTTC.